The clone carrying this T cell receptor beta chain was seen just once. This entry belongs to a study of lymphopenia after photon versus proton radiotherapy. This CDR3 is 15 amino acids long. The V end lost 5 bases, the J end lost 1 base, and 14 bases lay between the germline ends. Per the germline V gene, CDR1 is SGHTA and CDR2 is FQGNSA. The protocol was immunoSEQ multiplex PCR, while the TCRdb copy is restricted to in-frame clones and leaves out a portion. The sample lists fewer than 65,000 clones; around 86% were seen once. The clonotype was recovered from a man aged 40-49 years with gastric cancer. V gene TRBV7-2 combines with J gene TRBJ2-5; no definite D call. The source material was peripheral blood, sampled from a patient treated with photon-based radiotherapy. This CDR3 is CASSRGPTPQETQYF. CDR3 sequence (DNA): TGTGCCAGCAGCCGCGGACCGACACCCCAAGAGACCCAGTACTTC.